A single sample gave rise to the 11 T cell receptor beta chains below, sequenced in a study of beta chain features in type 1 diabetes. Sequenced material consisted of expressed TCRB transcripts (all of the isolated RNA was reverse transcribed). Clones were read by immunoSEQ multiplex PCR, and TCRdb kept only the in-frame ones, dropping some. The sample lists roughly 330,000 clones, more than 9.5% occurring once. Sequenced input: naive CD4+ T cells from blood. The receptors were sampled from a woman between 25 and 40 years old in good health.

In its sample, this clone was seen a few times. The DNA of the CDR3 is TGTGCCAGCAGGGACTCCTGGGACAGGGCCTACGAGCAGTACTTC. Its protein product is CASRDSWDRAYEQYF. The genes are TRBV6-5 and TRBJ2-7; TRBD1 matches 9 bases. This CDR3 spans 15 amino acids. Germline CDR1 is MNHEY and CDR2 is SVGAGI. Trimming removed 6 bases from V and 2 bases from J; junction bases left unmatched: 8.

The gene calls are TRBV7-6 and TRBJ2-5; TRBD1 aligns across 7 bases. This CDR3 comprises 13 residues. The germline V gene encodes CDR1 SGHVS and CDR2 FNYEAQ. The trim removed 5 bases at V and 4 bases at J, leaving 4 bases unmatched. CDR3 DNA: TGTGCCAGCAGCCCGGGACAGAGAGAGACCCAGTACTTC. Translated: CASSPGQRETQYF. Using reference TRBV7-6 and TRBJ2-5 for the parts outside the CDR3, the full variable domain is GAGVSQSPRYKVTKRGQDVALRCDPISGHVSLYWYRQALGQGPEFLTYFNYEAQQDKSGLPNDRFSAERPEGSISTLTIQRTEQRDSAMYRCASSPGQRETQYFGPGTRLLVL.

The rearrangement links TRBV7-2 to TRBJ2-5; 8 bases are a match to TRBD1. The CDR3 is made up of 15 amino acids. CDR1 and CDR2 from the germline V gene are SGHTA and FQGNSA. V was clipped by 3 bases and J by 1 base; unmatched bases: 4. The CDR3 is CASSFQGASQETQYF. CDR3 DNA sequence: TGTGCCAGCAGCTTTCAGGGGGCAAGCCAAGAGACCCAGTACTTC.

This clone turned up a few times. This chain joins TRBV11-2 and TRBJ2-5; 11 bases align to TRBD2. CDR3 length equals 14 residues. Germline CDR1 is SGHAT and CDR2 is FQNNGV. V lost 7 bases, J lost 1 base, and 2 bases stayed unmatched. The CDR3 DNA follows: TGTGCCAGCACCGGGACTAGCGGCCAAGAGACCCAGTACTTC. Its translation: CASTGTSGQETQYF.

This clone was picked up a small number of times. This chain joins TRBV5-4 and TRBJ1-2; D is perhaps TRBD1 (6 bases). This CDR3 is 13 amino acids long. The germline gives CDR1 SGHNT, CDR2 YYREEE (reference sequence). The ends were cut back, 5 bases at V and 8 bases at J, with 16 bases in the middle. CDR3 coding DNA: TGTGCCAGCAGTCCGACAGGAACCTGGGGCTACACCTTC. Protein product: CASSPTGTWGYTF.

This clone has just a few counts. The chain links TRBV2 to TRBJ2-1; perhaps TRBD1 as D (5 bases). The CDR3 consists of 12 residues. CDR1 is SNHLY, CDR2 FYNNEI, per germline. The V and J ends lost 8 bases and 6 bases respectively, with 11 bases between them. The CDR3 protein is CASEGEVNEQFF. DNA for the CDR3: TGTGCCAGCGAAGGGGAAGTCAATGAGCAGTTCTTC.

This clone was found a few times. The chain joins TRBV30 to TRBJ2-5; weak D call: TRBD2 (5 bases). CDR3 size: 13 residues. Germline CDR1 is GTSNPN and CDR2 is SVGIG (reference sequence). V lost 1 base, J lost 2 bases, and 8 bases lay in between. The CDR3 region has the DNA TGTGCCTGGAGTGACGGGATACAAGAGACCCAGTACTTC. This translates into CAWSDGIQETQYF. Together with reference TRBV30 and TRBJ2-5, the CDR3 gives the full variable domain: SQTIHQWPATLVQPVGSPLSLECTVEGTSNPNLYWYRQAAGRGLQLLFYSVGIGQISSEVPQNLSASRPQDRQFILSSKKLLLSDSGFYLCAWSDGIQETQYFGPGTRLLVL.

The J gene is TRBJ2-2, the V gene TRBV5-1, with a weak D call TRBD2 (5 bases). The ends were cut back, 1 base at V and 1 base at J, with 8 bases in the middle. The length of the CDR3 is 15 residues. From germline, CDR1 is SGHRS and CDR2 YFSETQ. This chain's CDR3 is CASSLIEGNTGELFF. The CDR3 nucleotides read TGCGCCAGCAGCTTGATTGAGGGGAACACCGGGGAGCTGTTTTTT.

This clone was counted a few times. This sequence joins TRBV9 and TRBJ1-2, with 7 bases identical to TRBD1. V dropped 0 bases and J dropped 4; count of bases not matched to a gene: 3. The germline CDR1 and CDR2 sequences are SGDLS and YYNGEE. CDR3 length equals 14 residues. The CDR3 DNA follows: TGTGCCAGCAGCGTAGACAGGGGAGGCTATGGCTACACCTTC. Translation: CASSVDRGGYGYTF.

This clone was found a few times. The chain carries TRBV19 and TRBJ2-1; D is uncertain. The CDR3 consists of 11 residues. From germline, CDR1 is LNHDA and CDR2 SQIVND (reference sequence). Trimming stripped 5 bases from V and 3 bases from J, with 2 bases between. Here the CDR3 reads CASSHYNEQFF. The CDR3, as DNA: TGTGCCAGTAGTCACTACAATGAGCAGTTCTTC. The full variable domain, in which reference TRBV19 and TRBJ2-1 provide the parts outside the CDR3, is DGGITQSPKYLFRKEGQNVTLSCEQNLNHDAMYWYRQDPGQGLRLIYYSQIVNDFQKGDIAEGYSVSREKKESFPLTVTSAQKNPTAFYLCASSHYNEQFFGPGTRLTVL.

The table lists this clone with a few counts. This chain's CDR3 is CASSPGIQYEQYF. The DNA of the CDR3 is TGTGCCAGCAGTCCGGGGATCCAGTACGAGCAGTACTTC. This sequence joins TRBV6-5 and TRBJ2-7; weak D call: TRBD2 (5 bases). Germline CDR1 is MNHEY and CDR2 is SVGAGI. This CDR3 comprises 13 residues. V was clipped by 5 bases and J by 4 bases, with 12 bases between them.